This TCR beta chain was observed in a study of cytomegalovirus exposure and HLA in healthy donors. Notes on the study in general: Researchers had no immune exposure information except CMV serostatus available. A later analysis found most CMV-associated TCR beta chains apparently HLA-restricted.

The PCR ran on 60 Vbeta and 13 Jbeta primers. The method was immunoSEQ multiplex PCR; TCRdb's version includes in-frame clones alone and lacks a portion of them. The table records about 200,000 clones, about an eighth of them present only once. This CDR3 is built from 14 residues. Germline V gene lookup returns CDR1 SGHTS and CDR2 YDEGEE. V lost 0 bases and J lost 5, with 9 bases in between. There are a few counts of this clone. Its specificity is unknown. Each donor was healthy, and each was a bone marrow donor. The sequence came from a man aged 45 to 65 in good health and CMV-seropositive. Sequencing was done on a sample of PBMCs. The genes are TRBV5-8 and TRBJ1-3; D gene uncertain. The CDR3 is CASSLGQARNTIYF. CDR3 coding DNA: TGTGCCAGCAGCTTGGGCCAGGCGAGAAACACCATATATTTT.